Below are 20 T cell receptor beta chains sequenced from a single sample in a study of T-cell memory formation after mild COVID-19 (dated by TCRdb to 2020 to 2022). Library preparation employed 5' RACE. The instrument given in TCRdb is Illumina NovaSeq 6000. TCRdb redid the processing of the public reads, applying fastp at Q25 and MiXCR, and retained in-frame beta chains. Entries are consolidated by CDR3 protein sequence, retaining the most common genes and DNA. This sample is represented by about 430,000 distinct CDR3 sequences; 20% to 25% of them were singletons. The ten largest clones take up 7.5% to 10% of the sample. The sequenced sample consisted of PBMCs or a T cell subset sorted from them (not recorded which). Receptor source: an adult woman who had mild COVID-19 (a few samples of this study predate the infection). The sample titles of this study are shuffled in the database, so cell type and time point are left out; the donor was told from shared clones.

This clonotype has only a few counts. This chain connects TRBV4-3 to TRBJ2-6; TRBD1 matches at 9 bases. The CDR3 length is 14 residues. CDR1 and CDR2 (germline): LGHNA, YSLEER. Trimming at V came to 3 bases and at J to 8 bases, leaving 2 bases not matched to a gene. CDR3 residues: CASSQGQGPNVLTF. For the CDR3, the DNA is TGCGCCAGCAGCCAGGGACAGGGCCCCAACGTCCTGACTTTC.

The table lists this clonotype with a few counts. CDR3 in amino acids: CASSHQLAGTNTGELFF. CDR3 bases: TGCGCCAGCAGCCACCAACTAGCGGGCACGAACACCGGGGAGCTGTTTTTT. The chain joins TRBV5-1 to TRBJ2-2, with 9 bases matching TRBD2. Germline loops: CDR1 SGHRS, CDR2 YFSETQ. The CDR3 totals 17 residues. The V and J ends lost 4 bases and 0 bases, in that order; junction bases with no gene match: 7.

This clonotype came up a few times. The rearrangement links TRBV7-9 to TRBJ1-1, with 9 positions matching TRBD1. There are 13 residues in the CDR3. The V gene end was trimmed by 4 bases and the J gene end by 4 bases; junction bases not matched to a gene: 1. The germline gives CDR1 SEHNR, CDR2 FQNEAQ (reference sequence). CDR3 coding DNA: TGTGCCAGCAGCTCACAGGGGGCCACTGAAGCTTTCTTT. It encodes CASSSQGATEAFF. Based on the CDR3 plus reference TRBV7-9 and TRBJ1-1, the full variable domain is DTGVSQNPRHKITKRGQNVTFRCDPISEHNRLYWYRQTLGQGPEFLTYFQNEAQLEKSRLLSDRFSAERPKGSFSTLEIQRTEQGDSAMYLCASSSQGATEAFFGQGTRLTVV.

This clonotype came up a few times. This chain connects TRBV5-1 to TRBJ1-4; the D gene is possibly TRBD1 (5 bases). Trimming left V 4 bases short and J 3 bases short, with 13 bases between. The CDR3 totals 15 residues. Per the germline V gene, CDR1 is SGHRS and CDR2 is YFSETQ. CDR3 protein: CASSPLGVANEKLFF. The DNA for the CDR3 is TGCGCCAGCAGCCCCTTGGGGGTGGCTAATGAAAAACTGTTTTTT.

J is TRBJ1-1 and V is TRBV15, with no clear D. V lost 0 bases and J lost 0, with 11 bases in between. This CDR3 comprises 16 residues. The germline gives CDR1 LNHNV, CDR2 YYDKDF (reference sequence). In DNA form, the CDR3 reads TGTGCCACCAGCAGAGATGTAACACTCATGAACACTGAAGCTTTCTTT. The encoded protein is CATSRDVTLMNTEAFF.

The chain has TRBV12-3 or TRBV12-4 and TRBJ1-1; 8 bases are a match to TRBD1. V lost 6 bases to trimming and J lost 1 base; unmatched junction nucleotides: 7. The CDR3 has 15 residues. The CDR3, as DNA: TGTGCCAGCAGGTCCTCCGGGACAGGGAACACTGAAGCTTTCTTT. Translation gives CASRSSGTGNTEAFF.

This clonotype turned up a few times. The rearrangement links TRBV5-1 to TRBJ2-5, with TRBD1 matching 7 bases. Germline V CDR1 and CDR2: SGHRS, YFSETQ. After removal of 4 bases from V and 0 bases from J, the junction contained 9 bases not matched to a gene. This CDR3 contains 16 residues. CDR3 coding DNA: TGCGCCAGCAGCCCACTGCAGGGGGTAGACCAAGAGACCCAGTACTTC. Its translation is CASSPLQGVDQETQYF.

The CDR3 sequence: CASSLGVEGFQPLHF. DNA of the CDR3: TGTGCCAGCAGCTTAGGTGTCGAAGGATTTCAACCCCTCCACTTT. The rearrangement links TRBV7-6 to TRBJ1-6; no reliable D call. Germline CDR1 and CDR2: SGHVS and FNYEAQ. CDR3 size: 15 residues. Trimming removed 1 base from V and 12 bases from J, with 16 bases in between.

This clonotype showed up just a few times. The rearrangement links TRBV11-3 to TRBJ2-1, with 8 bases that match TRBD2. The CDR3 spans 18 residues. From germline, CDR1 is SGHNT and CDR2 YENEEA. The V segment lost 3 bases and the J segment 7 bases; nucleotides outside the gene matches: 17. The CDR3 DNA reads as TGTGCCAGCAGCTTTTGGGGACTAGGGAGCGGGAGTAATAATGAGCAGTTCTTC. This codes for CASSFWGLGSGSNNEQFF. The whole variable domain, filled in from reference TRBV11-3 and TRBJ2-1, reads EAGVVQSPRYKIIEKKQPVAFWCNPISGHNTLYWYLQNLGQGPELLIRYENEEAVDDSQLPKDRFSAERLKGVDSTLKIQPAELGDSAVYLCASSFWGLGSGSNNEQFFGPGTRLTVL.

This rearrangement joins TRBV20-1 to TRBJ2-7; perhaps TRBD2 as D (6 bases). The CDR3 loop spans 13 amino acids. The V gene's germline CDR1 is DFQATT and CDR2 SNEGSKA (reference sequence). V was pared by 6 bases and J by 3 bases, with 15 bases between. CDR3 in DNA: TGCAGTGCGACCTCACGGAGGGACTACGAGCAGTACTTC. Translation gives CSATSRRDYEQYF.

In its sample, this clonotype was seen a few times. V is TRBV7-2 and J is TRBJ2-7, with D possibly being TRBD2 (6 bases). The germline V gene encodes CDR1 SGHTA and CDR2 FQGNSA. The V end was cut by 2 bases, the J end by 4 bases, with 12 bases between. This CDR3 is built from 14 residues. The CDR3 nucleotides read TGTGCCAGCAGCTTAAGTCACGGGAGTTACGAGCAGTACTTC. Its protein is CASSLSHGSYEQYF. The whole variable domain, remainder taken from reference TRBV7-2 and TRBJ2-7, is GAGVSQSPSNKVTEKGKDVELRCDPISGHTALYWYRQSLGQGLEFLIYFQGNSAPDKSGLPSDRFSAERTGGSVSTLTIQRTQQEDSAVYLCASSLSHGSYEQYFGPGTRLTVT.

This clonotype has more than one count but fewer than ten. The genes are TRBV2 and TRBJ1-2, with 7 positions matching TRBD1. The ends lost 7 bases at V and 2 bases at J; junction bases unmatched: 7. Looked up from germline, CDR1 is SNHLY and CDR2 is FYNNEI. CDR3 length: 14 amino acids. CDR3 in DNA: TGTGCCAGCATTCTTACGGGACAGAACTATGGCTACACCTTC. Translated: CASILTGQNYGYTF.

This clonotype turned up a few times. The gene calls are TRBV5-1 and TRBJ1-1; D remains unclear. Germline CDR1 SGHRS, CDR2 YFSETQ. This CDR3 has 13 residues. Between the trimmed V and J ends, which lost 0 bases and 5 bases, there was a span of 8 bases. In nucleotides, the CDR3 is TGCGCCAGCAGCTTGGCCATTGGTACTGAAGCTTTCTTT. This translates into CASSLAIGTEAFF.

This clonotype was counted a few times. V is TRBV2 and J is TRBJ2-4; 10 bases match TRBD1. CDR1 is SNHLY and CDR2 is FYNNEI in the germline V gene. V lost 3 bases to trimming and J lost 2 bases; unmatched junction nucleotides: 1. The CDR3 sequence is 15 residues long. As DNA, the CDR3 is TGTGCCAGCAGTGAGGACAGGGGGACCAAAAACATTCAGTACTTC. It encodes CASSEDRGTKNIQYF.

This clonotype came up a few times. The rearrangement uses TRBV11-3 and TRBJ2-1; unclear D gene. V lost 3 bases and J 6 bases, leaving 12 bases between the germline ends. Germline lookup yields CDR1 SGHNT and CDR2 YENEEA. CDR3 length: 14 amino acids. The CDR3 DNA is TGTGCCAGCAGCTTCGGATTGGGATCCAATGAGCAGTTCTTC. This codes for CASSFGLGSNEQFF.

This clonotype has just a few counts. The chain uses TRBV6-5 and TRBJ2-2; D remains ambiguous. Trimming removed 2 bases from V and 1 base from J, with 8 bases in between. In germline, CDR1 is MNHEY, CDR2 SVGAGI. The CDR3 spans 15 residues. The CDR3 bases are TGTGCCAGCAGTTACGACGCCGGGAACACCGGGGAGCTGTTTTTT. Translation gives CASSYDAGNTGELFF.

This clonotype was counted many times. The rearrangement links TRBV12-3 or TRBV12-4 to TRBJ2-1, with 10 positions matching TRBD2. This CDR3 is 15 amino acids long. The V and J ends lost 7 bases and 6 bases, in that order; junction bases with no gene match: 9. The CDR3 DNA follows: TGTGCCAGCACCCCCGGGACTAGCGAAGTCAATGAGCAGTTCTTC. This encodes CASTPGTSEVNEQFF.

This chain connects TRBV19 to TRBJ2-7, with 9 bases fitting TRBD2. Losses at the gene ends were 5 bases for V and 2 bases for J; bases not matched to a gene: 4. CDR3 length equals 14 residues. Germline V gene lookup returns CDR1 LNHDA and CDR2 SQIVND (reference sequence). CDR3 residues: CASSSASGAYEQYF. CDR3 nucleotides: TGTGCCAGTAGTTCCGCTAGCGGGGCCTACGAGCAGTACTTC.

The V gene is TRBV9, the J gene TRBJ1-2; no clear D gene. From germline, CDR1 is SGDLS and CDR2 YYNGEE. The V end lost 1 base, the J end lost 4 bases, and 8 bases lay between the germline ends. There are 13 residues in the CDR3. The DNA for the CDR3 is TGTGCCAGCAGCGTAAGGCTAGGCTATGGCTACACCTTC. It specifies CASSVRLGYGYTF. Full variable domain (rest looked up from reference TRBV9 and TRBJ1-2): DSGVTQTPKHLITATGQRVTLRCSPRSGDLSVYWYQQSLDQGLQFLIQYYNGEERAKGNILERFSAQQFPDLHSELNLSSLELGDSALYFCASSVRLGYGYTFGSGTRLTVV.

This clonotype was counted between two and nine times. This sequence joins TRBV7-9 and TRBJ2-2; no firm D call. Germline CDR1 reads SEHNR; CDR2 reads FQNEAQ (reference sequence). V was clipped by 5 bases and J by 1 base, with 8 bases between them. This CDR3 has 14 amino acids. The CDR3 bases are TGTGCCAGCAGCCACGTAGAGAACACCGGGGAGCTGTTTTTT. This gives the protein CASSHVENTGELFF.